This T cell receptor beta chain emerged from a study of blood T cell repertoires in COVID-19. In the study overall: Collection of acute and convalescent COVID-19 samples took place in the United States, Italy and Spain. Sources were T cells, B-cell-depleted T cells, or PBMCs; the material itself was cDNA or gDNA.

Assay used: immunoSEQ multiplex PCR; TCRdb lists only in-frame clones, some missing. The sample holds fewer than 150,000 clones, roughly 80% seen once. The specimen was peripheral blood. This sequence was found in a man between 45 and 60 years old with acute or convalescent COVID-19.

CDR3: CASRLEGGYTF. The CDR3 DNA reads TGCGCCAGCAGACTGGAGGGTGGCTACACCTTC. This chain connects TRBV5-1 to TRBJ1-2; D not resolved. The CDR3 runs 11 residues. V shed 5 bases and J shed 7 bases, with 9 bases lying between them. Germline lookup yields CDR1 SGHRS and CDR2 YFSETQ. Complete variable domain (other parts from reference TRBV5-1 and TRBJ1-2): KAGVTQTPRYLIKTRGQQVTLSCSPISGHRSVSWYQQTPGQGLQFLFEYFSETQRNKGNFPGRFSGRQFSNSRSEMNVSTLELGDSALYLCASRLEGGYTFGSGTRLTVV.